This is a list of T cell receptor beta chains from one sample in a study of cytomegalovirus exposure and HLA in healthy donors. The protocol was immunoSEQ multiplex PCR, while the TCRdb copy is restricted to in-frame clones and leaves out a portion. The sample includes around 170,000 clones, 80% seen only once; the top ten take 1%. The sequenced sample was PBMCs. These receptors all stem from a woman aged 45-65 years in good health and CMV-seropositive. The CDR3 runs from the conserved cysteine through the conserved F or W. D genes are given only for firm matches. Expanded clones are given a class, and other clones once, few, many or no size at all.

v_gene,abundance,d_gene,j_gene,CDR3aa,CDR3nt
TRBV7-2,-,-,TRBJ2-3,CASSSRSGVPTQYF,TGTGCCAGCAGTTCCCGGTCAGGGGTACCCACGCAGTATTTT
TRBV4-3,-,-,TRBJ2-7,CASSQRGSYEQYF,TGCGCCAGCAGCCAACGGGGGTCCTACGAGCAGTACTTC
TRBV12-5,once,-,TRBJ2-5,CASGWGAVETQYF,TGTGCTAGTGGTTGGGGAGCGGTGGAGACCCAGTACTTC
TRBV28,-,TRBD1,TRBJ1-5,CASRPGQGGQPQHF,TGTGCCAGCAGGCCGGGACAGGGGGGCCAGCCCCAGCATTTT
TRBV19,-,TRBD1,TRBJ2-3,CASTTRQGSRTDTQYF,TGTGCCAGTACTACGCGACAGGGGTCTCGCACAGATACGCAGTATTTT
TRBV6-5,-,-,TRBJ1-2,CATGSRSDGYTF,TGTGCCACCGGGTCCCGGAGCGACGGCTACACCTTC
TRBV11-1,-,-,TRBJ2-1,CASSPQRVETSIEQFF,TGTGCCAGCAGTCCCCAACGTGTGGAGACTAGTATCGAGCAGTTCTTC
TRBV19,-,-,TRBJ1-1,CASSTDRHNTEAFF,TGTGCCAGTAGTACCGACAGGCACAACACTGAAGCTTTCTTT
TRBV11-3,-,TRBD1,TRBJ2-7,CASSSQTGDEQYF,TGTGCCAGCAGCTCACAAACAGGGGACGAGCAGTACTTC
TRBV28,few,TRBD1,TRBJ2-7,CASSLDRLIFNEQYF,TGTGCCAGCAGTTTGGACAGGCTGATTTTCAACGAGCAGTACTTC
TRBV4-1,once,TRBD1,TRBJ1-5,CASSQPTGGTNQPQHF,TGCGCCAGCAGCCAACCGACAGGGGGGACCAATCAGCCCCAGCATTTT
TRBV9,-,TRBD1,TRBJ1-3,CASRGQGLAGNTIYF,TGTGCCAGCAGAGGACAGGGGCTGGCCGGAAACACCATATATTTT
TRBV15,few,TRBD2,TRBJ2-1,CATSRVTSGRRDEQFF,TGTGCCACCAGCAGAGTAACTAGCGGGCGTAGGGATGAGCAGTTCTTC
TRBV28,-,-,TRBJ1-5,CASNPLGVQPQHF,TGTGCCAGCAACCCCCTGGGAGTTCAGCCCCAGCATTTT
TRBV5-5,-,TRBD2,TRBJ2-7,CASSPRLAGSYEQYF,TGTGCCAGCAGCCCCCGACTAGCGGGGTCCTACGAGCAGTACTTC
TRBV9,-,-,TRBJ2-2,CASSPRGRGVTGELFF,TGTGCCAGCAGCCCCCGGGGCAGGGGGGTCACCGGGGAGCTGTTTTTT
TRBV7-9,-,-,TRBJ1-1,CSSSSQGREAFF,TGTTCCAGCAGCTCGCAGGGTAGGGAAGCTTTCTTT
TRBV2,few,-,TRBJ1-5,CASRRTGDQPQHF,TGTGCCAGCCGTCGGACGGGAGATCAGCCCCAGCATTTT
TRBV27,-,TRBD1,TRBJ2-7,CASSPGGSGEQYF,TGTGCCAGCAGCCCAGGGGGTAGTGGCGAGCAGTACTTC
TRBV11-3,-,TRBD1,TRBJ2-1,CASSLGQGTSNNEQFF,TGTGCCAGCAGCTTAGGACAGGGAACGTCCAACAATGAGCAGTTCTTC
TRBV9,-,-,TRBJ2-1,CASSALDFYNEQFF,TGTGCCAGCAGCGCCTTGGACTTTTACAATGAGCAGTTCTTC
TRBV6-1,-,TRBD1,TRBJ2-5,CASSRGTGWKTQYF,TGTGCCAGCAGCCGGGGGACAGGGTGGAAGACCCAGTACTTC
TRBV6-5,once,TRBD1,TRBJ2-7,CASRSTGFSYEQYF,TGTGCCAGCAGGTCGACAGGGTTCTCCTACGAGCAGTACTTC
TRBV10-3,-,-,TRBJ1-1,CAIRKVGEAFF,TGTGCCATCAGGAAAGTCGGGGAAGCTTTCTTT
TRBV18,few,-,TRBJ1-1,CASSLGQMNTEAFF,TGTGCCAGCTCTTTGGGACAAATGAACACTGAAGCTTTCTTT
TRBV27,-,TRBD1,TRBJ2-1,CASSSNDRGFLNEQFF,TGTGCCAGCAGTTCCAACGACAGGGGGTTCCTCAATGAGCAGTTCTTC
TRBV7-2,few,-,TRBJ2-7,CASSPHYEQYF,TGTGCCAGCAGCCCCCACTACGAGCAGTACTTC
TRBV2,-,-,TRBJ2-1,CASSGQNYNEQFF,TGTGCCAGCAGTGGGCAGAATTACAATGAGCAGTTCTTC
TRBV10-3,-,TRBD1,TRBJ1-2,CAIRPGQGFYGYTF,TGTGCCATCAGGCCCGGACAGGGGTTCTATGGCTACACCTTC
TRBV5-1,-,-,TRBJ2-2,CATRFLESNTGELFF,TGCGCCACAAGATTCCTAGAATCGAACACCGGGGAGCTGTTTTTT
TRBV9,-,-,TRBJ1-5,CASSAGPTAFSQPQHF,TGTGCCAGCAGTGCTGGGCCAACGGCCTTCTCGCAGCCCCAGCATTTT
TRBV19,-,-,TRBJ2-5,CASSPIPPQETQYF,TGTGCCAGTAGTCCCATCCCCCCCCAAGAGACCCAGTACTTC
TRBV5-1,-,TRBD2,TRBJ2-7,CASSIGTRGGTYEQYF,TGCGCCAGCAGCATTGGGACTAGGGGAGGAACCTACGAGCAGTACTTC
TRBV7-2,-,TRBD1,TRBJ2-7,CASSSTGTASYEQYF,TGTGCCAGCAGCTCGACCGGGACAGCCTCCTACGAGCAGTACTTC
TRBV15,-,TRBD1,TRBJ1-5,CATSRDNTGDYSNQPQHF,TGTGCCACCAGCAGAGATAATACAGGGGATTATAGCAATCAGCCCCAGCATTTT
TRBV29-1,-,TRBD1,TRBJ1-1,CSVRGAQGGTEAFF,TGCAGCGTTAGGGGGGCACAGGGGGGAACTGAAGCTTTCTTT
TRBV7-2,once,TRBD1,TRBJ2-7,CASSLAGTGDEEQYF,TGTGCCAGCAGCTTAGCCGGGACAGGGGATGAGGAGCAGTACTTC
TRBV7-9,-,TRBD1,TRBJ2-2,CASSPIGTANTGELFF,TGTGCCAGCAGCCCAATCGGGACAGCGAACACCGGGGAGCTGTTTTTT
TRBV27,once,-,TRBJ1-2,CASRSGGGYTF,TGTGCCAGCAGGTCTGGGGGGGGCTACACCTTC
TRBV11-3,-,-,TRBJ1-1,CASSRGPNTEAFF,TGTGCCAGCAGCCGGGGTCCCAACACTGAAGCTTTCTTT
TRBV7-2,-,TRBD2,TRBJ2-7,CASSSRLAGGYEQYF,TGTGCCAGCAGCTCCAGACTAGCGGGAGGTTACGAGCAGTACTTC
TRBV11-3,once,-,TRBJ2-1,CASSLIGGNEQFF,TGTGCCAGCAGCTTAATAGGAGGGAATGAGCAGTTCTTC
TRBV18,medium-sized,-,TRBJ1-1,CASSPPGGTEAFF,TGTGCCAGCTCACCACCGGGCGGGACTGAAGCTTTCTTT
TRBV30,few,-,TRBJ1-1,CAWTRQSPSGAFF,TGTGCCTGGACCCGACAGTCACCGAGTGGAGCTTTCTTT
TRBV29-1,-,-,TRBJ2-7,CSVGAGGYEQYF,TGCAGCGTTGGGGCGGGTGGATACGAGCAGTACTTC
TRBV19,-,-,TRBJ2-1,CATSIEGSSYNEQFF,TGTGCCACCTCGATAGAAGGGAGCTCCTACAATGAGCAGTTCTTC
TRBV28,-,TRBD1,TRBJ2-7,CASSFRQGKSSYEQYF,TGTGCCAGCAGTTTCCGACAGGGAAAGAGCTCCTACGAGCAGTACTTC
TRBV27,-,TRBD2,TRBJ2-1,CASSTTGLAGPGGEQFF,TGTGCCAGCAGTACGACGGGACTAGCGGGGCCCGGAGGGGAGCAGTTCTTC
TRBV18,-,-,TRBJ2-1,CASSPLEGNEQFF,TGTGCCAGCTCACCCCTCGAGGGCAATGAGCAGTTCTTC
TRBV6-1,-,TRBD1,TRBJ2-2,CASSRQGGELFF,TGTGCCAGCAGTAGACAGGGAGGGGAGCTGTTTTTT
TRBV18,-,-,TRBJ1-6,CASSPPQGGDSPLHF,TGTGCCAGCTCACCACCTCAGGGTGGCGATTCACCCCTCCACTTT
TRBV9,-,-,TRBJ1-2,CASSVEQGNYGYTF,TGTGCCAGCAGCGTAGAACAGGGAAACTATGGCTACACCTTC